These 32 T cell receptor beta chains came from one sample sequenced in a study of T-cell memory formation after mild COVID-19. One entry per CDR3 protein results from TCRdb running MiXCR on the 5' RACE reads. This table has 200,000 to 300,000 distinct CDR3 sequences, 15% to 20% appearing once. The specimen was PBMCs or a T cell subset sorted from them (not recorded which). Receptor source: a man aged 18 to 35 who had mild COVID-19 (a few samples of this study predate the infection). Cell type and time point are not known.

Ten or more counts support this clonotype. This chain uses TRBV5-1 with TRBJ2-7; D may be TRBD2 (5 bases). Germline V lookup: CDR1 SGHRS, CDR2 YFSETQ. Trimming left V 4 bases short and J 2 bases short, with 13 bases between. This CDR3 is built from 14 residues. DNA for the CDR3: TGCGCCAGCAGCCCCACCGGGGATCCCTACGAGCAGTACGTC. The encoded protein is CASSPTGDPYEQYV.

V usage is TRBV5-1 and J usage is TRBJ1-6; D is perhaps TRBD1 (6 bases). The CDR3 sequence is 18 residues long. The germline V and J ends were trimmed by 0 bases and 4 bases, with 17 bases remaining between them. Germline V lookup: CDR1 SGHRS, CDR2 YFSETQ. The CDR3, as DNA: TGCGCCAGCAGCTTGGGTCCAGGGGAGGTAATTTATAATTCACCCCTCCACTTT. It codes for CASSLGPGEVIYNSPLHF.

The chain couples TRBV5-6 to TRBJ1-2; 7 bases fit TRBD1. V dropped 7 bases and J dropped 8; count of bases not matched to a gene: 8. CDR3 length equals 12 residues. Germline CDR1 reads SGHDT; CDR2 reads YYEEEE. The CDR3 sequence is CASAAGTVGYTF. In DNA, the CDR3 is TGTGCCAGCGCCGCCGGGACAGTCGGCTACACCTTC.

The J gene is TRBJ2-7, the V gene TRBV6-2 or TRBV6-3, with D perhaps TRBD2 (7 bases). CDR1 is MNHEY, CDR2 SVGEGT, per germline. Between the trimmed V and J ends, which lost 8 bases and 0 bases, there was a span of 17 bases. The CDR3 sequence is 15 residues long. The CDR3 here is CASETGGGSSYEQYV. In nucleotides, the CDR3 is TGTGCCAGCGAAACGGGGGGCGGGAGCTCCTACGAGCAGTACGTC.

This clonotype was detected only a few times. CDR3 residues: CASSTRGGYEQYF. In nucleotides, the CDR3 is TGTGCCAGCAGCACCCGGGGAGGCTACGAGCAGTACTTC. The rearrangement links TRBV5-6 to TRBJ2-7; D perhaps matches TRBD2 (6 bases). CDR1 is SGHDT, CDR2 YYEEEE, per germline. CDR3 size: 13 residues. Trimming pared 4 bases from V and 3 bases from J, leaving 11 bases between.

This clonotype was recorded a few times. The chain joins TRBV6-5 to TRBJ1-2; D perhaps matches TRBD1 (5 bases). V was clipped by 6 bases and J by 8 bases, with 13 bases between them. There are 12 residues in the CDR3. Germline V lookup: CDR1 MNHEY, CDR2 SVGAGI. CDR3 region: CASSYGGLGYTF. The CDR3 nucleotides are TGTGCCAGCAGCTACGGGGGGTTAGGCTACACCTTC.

The chain combines TRBV27 with TRBJ2-5; 9 bases align to TRBD1. Germline V CDR1 and CDR2: MNHEY, SMNVEV (reference sequence). The CDR3 has 14 amino acids. The junction had 5 bases not matched to a gene; V was cut back by 7 bases and J by 2 bases. The CDR3 coding sequence is TGTGCCAGCAACTCCGGGACAGGGCAAGAGACCCAGTACTTC. Its translation is CASNSGTGQETQYF.

This clonotype was counted ten times or more. This chain joins TRBV4-3 and TRBJ2-7; D might be TRBD2 (5 bases). Germline V gives CDR1 LGHNA, CDR2 YSLEER. Trimming took off 4 bases at V and 3 bases at J, with 13 bases between the two ends. The CDR3 covers 14 residues. The CDR3 reads CASSPQRGGYEQYF. For the CDR3, the DNA is TGCGCCAGCAGCCCCCAGCGAGGAGGCTACGAGCAGTACTTC.

The sample holds a few counts of this clonotype. This chain links TRBV5-1 with TRBJ1-3, with D maybe TRBD1 (5 bases). Germline lookup yields CDR1 SGHRS and CDR2 YFSETQ. V shed 4 bases and J shed 4 bases, with 18 bases lying between them. This CDR3 is 16 amino acids long. DNA for the CDR3: TGCGCCAGCAGCCCGGGGCAGGGATGGCCAGGAAACACCATATATTTT. Its translation is CASSPGQGWPGNTIYF.

The rearrangement links TRBV11-2 to TRBJ1-2; possibly TRBD1 for D (5 bases). V lost 8 bases to trimming and J lost 5 bases, with 12 bases between them. The CDR3 loop spans 12 amino acids. The germline V gene has CDR1 SGHAT and CDR2 FQNNGV. CDR3 DNA sequence: TGTGCCAGCTATTATCAGGGTTATGGCTACACCTTC. Its translation: CASYYQGYGYTF.

The chain links TRBV5-4 to TRBJ1-2, with 9 bases identical to TRBD1. V dropped 4 bases and J dropped 3; count of bases not matched to a gene: 7. Per the germline V gene, CDR1 is SGHNT and CDR2 is YYREEE (reference sequence). The CDR3 loop spans 15 amino acids. The CDR3 spells CASSNRQGVDYGYTF. DNA of the CDR3: TGTGCCAGCAGCAACCGACAGGGGGTCGACTATGGCTACACCTTC.

This clonotype was counted many times. The rearrangement joins TRBV2 to TRBJ1-5; D not certain. CDR3 size: 13 residues. V lost 7 bases and J 2 bases, leaving 9 bases between the germline ends. Looked up from germline, CDR1 is SNHLY and CDR2 is FYNNEI. CDR3 loop: CASNDFGNQPQHF. DNA for the CDR3: TGTGCCAGCAATGATTTTGGCAATCAGCCCCAGCATTTT.

This clonotype has only a few counts. The genes are TRBV4-3 and TRBJ2-3; TRBD2 matches at 9 bases. The CDR3 is 18 residues long. The ends lost 0 bases at V and 1 base at J; junction bases unmatched: 8. Germline V gene data show CDR1 as LGHNA and CDR2 as YSLEER. DNA of the CDR3: TGCGCCAGCAGCCAAGAAGGGGGAGCGGGGGGCCGCACAGATACGCAGTATTTT. Protein sequence: CASSQEGGAGGRTDTQYF.

The chain couples TRBV3-1 to TRBJ1-1, with D possibly TRBD1 on 6 matching bases. Trimming left V 4 bases short and J 6 bases short, with 12 bases between. The CDR3 consists of 13 residues. The germline CDR1 and CDR2 sequences are LGHDT and YNNKEL (reference sequence). The CDR3 protein is CASSLPGAPEAFF. CDR3 coding DNA: TGTGCCAGCAGCCTCCCGGGGGCCCCTGAAGCTTTCTTT. The complete variable domain, with remaining parts taken from reference TRBV3-1 and TRBJ1-1, reads DTAVSQTPKYLVTQMGNDKSIKCEQNLGHDTMYWYKQDSKKFLKIMFSYNNKELIINETVPNRFSPKSPDKAHLNLHINSLELGDSAVYFCASSLPGAPEAFFGQGTRLTVV.

In its sample, this clonotype was seen a few times. The V gene is TRBV29-1, the J gene TRBJ2-1; TRBD1 is a possible D gene (6 bases). Per the germline V gene, CDR1 is SQVTM and CDR2 is ANQGSEA. The CDR3 runs 14 residues. Trimming took off 4 bases at V and 7 bases at J, with 17 bases between the two ends. Here the CDR3 reads CSVVTGLVVNEQFF. CDR3 sequence (DNA): TGCAGCGTTGTGACAGGTTTGGTGGTTAATGAGCAGTTCTTC.

The chain carries TRBV5-6 and TRBJ2-1; 7 nucleotides align to TRBD1. J lost 6 bases, V lost 4 bases, and 13 bases had no gene match. This CDR3 contains 16 residues. Per the germline V gene, CDR1 is SGHDT and CDR2 is YYEEEE. CDR3 loop: CASSPRQGSWPNEQFF. DNA for the CDR3: TGTGCCAGCAGCCCGCGACAGGGATCTTGGCCCAATGAGCAGTTCTTC.

This clonotype has just a few counts. The gene calls are TRBV9 and TRBJ2-2; 7 nucleotides match TRBD1. Germline V gene data show CDR1 as SGDLS and CDR2 as YYNGEE. V shed 0 bases and J 4 bases; nucleotides not matched to a gene: 6. The CDR3 extends over 16 amino acids. The CDR3 spells CASSVATGIITGELFF. The CDR3 nucleotides read TGTGCCAGCAGCGTAGCGACAGGGATTATCACCGGGGAGCTGTTTTTT.

This clonotype was seen more than once but under ten times. This sequence joins TRBV6-6 and TRBJ1-1, with TRBD1 as a possible D gene (5 bases). Per germline, CDR1 MNHNY and CDR2 SVGAGI (reference sequence). This CDR3 has 12 amino acids. The CDR3 loop is CAGGEVNTEAFF. The CDR3 DNA reads as TGTGCTGGGGGTGAGGTGAACACTGAAGCTTTCTTT.

The chain employs TRBV4-1 and TRBJ1-4; D uncertain. The ends were cut back, 1 base at V and 8 bases at J, with 14 bases in the middle. This CDR3 spans 15 amino acids. The V gene's germline CDR1 is MGHRA and CDR2 YSYEKL. CDR3 DNA sequence: TGCGCCAGCAGCCAAGTTGGCGACAAAGACGAAAAACTGTTTTTT. Amino acid sequence: CASSQVGDKDEKLFF.

The chain carries TRBV5-1 and TRBJ1-1; D ambiguous. The CDR3 runs to 13 residues. Trimming pared 7 bases from V and 3 bases from J, leaving 13 bases between. Germline CDR1 and CDR2: SGHRS and YFSETQ. CDR3 nucleotide sequence: TGCGCCAGCCGGGTGCAGTTGGACACTGAAGCTTTCTTT. It is translated as CASRVQLDTEAFF.

V usage is TRBV9 and J usage is TRBJ1-1, with D perhaps TRBD1 (5 bases). This CDR3 is 14 amino acids long. Germline V lookup: CDR1 SGDLS, CDR2 YYNGEE. Trimming shortened V by 0 bases and J by 1 base, and 7 bases separated the two germline ends. CDR3 amino acids: CASSVGQTNTEAFF. The CDR3 region has the DNA TGTGCCAGCAGCGTAGGACAGACGAACACTGAAGCTTTCTTT.

This chain connects TRBV6-6 to TRBJ2-7; a weak D match, TRBD1 (5 bases). There are 15 residues in the CDR3. CDR1 MNHNY and CDR2 SVGAGI come from the germline V gene (reference sequence). Trimming removed 6 bases at V and 0 bases at J, with 15 bases between. In DNA form, the CDR3 reads TGTGCCAGCAGCCCCACAGGAATTAGCTCCTACGAGCAGTACGTC. It encodes CASSPTGISSYEQYV.

This clonotype was observed a few times. This chain joins TRBV5-1 and TRBJ2-1; 8 nucleotides line up with TRBD2. After removal of 4 bases from V and 6 bases from J, the junction contained 6 bases not matched to a gene. The CDR3 is made up of 14 amino acids. CDR1 is SGHRS, CDR2 YFSETQ, per germline. The CDR3 spells CASSRGGMGNEQFF. CDR3 nucleotides: TGCGCCAGCAGCCGCGGGGGGATGGGCAATGAGCAGTTCTTC.

This clonotype was seen repeatedly, ten times or more. V and J are TRBV15 and TRBJ1-4; 10 nucleotides align to TRBD1. The CDR3 is made up of 17 amino acids. J gave up 6 bases and V 0 bases, and 7 bases lay outside the gene matches. From germline, CDR1 is LNHNV and CDR2 YYDKDF (reference sequence). The CDR3 DNA sequence: TGTGCCACCAGCAGAGATTTGGGACAGGGGTTCGATGAAAAACTGTTTTTT. Protein product: CATSRDLGQGFDEKLFF.

V gene TRBV14 combines with J gene TRBJ1-6, with D unresolved. The length of the CDR3 is 13 residues. Germline CDR1 and CDR2: SGHDN and FVKESK. With 6 bases removed from V and 9 bases from J, the gap between germline ends came to 12 bases. As DNA, the CDR3 is TGTGCCAGCAGGCGAGGAGGTTCTTCACCCCTCCACTTT. Translating gives CASRRGGSSPLHF.

This clonotype showed up just a few times. The V gene is TRBV6-5, the J gene TRBJ2-2; unclear D gene. The CDR3 length is 13 residues. Per germline, CDR1 MNHEY and CDR2 SVGAGI. V lost 2 bases to trimming and J lost 6 bases, with 7 bases between them. Here the CDR3 reads CASSYRVAGELFF. For the CDR3, the DNA is TGTGCCAGCAGTTACAGGGTAGCCGGGGAGCTGTTTTTT.

The sample holds a few counts of this clonotype. CDR3 residues: CASSLISGGGTGELFF. CDR3 DNA: TGTGCCAGCAGCTTAATTTCGGGGGGTGGCACCGGGGAGCTGTTTTTT. The chain recombines TRBV7-8 with TRBJ2-2; TRBD2 matches at 7 bases. Germline trimming cut 2 bases from V and 4 bases from J; bases unmatched to any gene: 7. The CDR3 is made up of 16 amino acids. Per germline, CDR1 SGHVS and CDR2 FQNEAQ.

Only a few counts were recorded for this clonotype. The V call is TRBV6-1, the J call TRBJ1-5, with D perhaps matching TRBD1 (5 bases). The CDR3 consists of 12 residues. V gave up 7 bases and J gave up 4 bases, with 8 bases separating them. CDR1 and CDR2 from the germline V gene are MNHNS and SASEGT. CDR3 sequence: CASTRQNQPQHF. The DNA for the CDR3 is TGTGCCAGCACCAGACAGAATCAGCCCCAGCATTTT.

The chain has TRBV11-2 and TRBJ1-2, with D perhaps TRBD1 (5 bases). V was trimmed by 5 bases and J by 7 bases, leaving 17 bases between them. CDR1 and CDR2 (germline): SGHAT, FQNNGV. CDR3 size: 14 residues. CDR3 in amino acids: CASSRQGTRIGYTF. CDR3 coding DNA: TGTGCCAGCAGCCGCCAGGGTACCCGTATTGGCTACACCTTC.

As for this clonotype: A read error may be the cause here, since a much bigger clone is one base away. The conserved phenylalanine or tryptophan normally closing the CDR3 is absent here, so this likely arose from a read error. The chain carries TRBV7-9 and TRBJ2-1, with D possibly matching TRBD2 (7 bases). Trimming left V 5 bases short and J 10 bases short, with 12 bases between. Germline CDR1 SEHNR, CDR2 FQNEAQ (reference sequence). This CDR3 contains 12 residues. The CDR3 bases are TGTGCCAGCAGCGGGGGGGCTAAGGAGCAGTTCATC. Translation gives CASSGGAKEQFI.

The chain has TRBV20-1 and TRBJ1-2; D not certain. V lost 0 bases and J 5 bases, leaving 10 bases between the germline ends. CDR3 length equals 13 residues. Germline CDR1 and CDR2: DFQATT and SNEGSKA (reference sequence). The CDR3 here is CSARDPGRYGYTF. The CDR3 DNA reads as TGCAGTGCTAGAGACCCAGGACGGTATGGCTACACCTTC.

This clonotype appeared many times. The V call is TRBV7-8, the J call TRBJ2-5, with no clear D. V was shortened by 0 bases and J by 1 base, with 6 bases between the two germline ends. Looked up from germline, CDR1 is SGHVS and CDR2 is FQNEAQ. The CDR3 length is 14 residues. CDR3 amino acids: CASSLALGQETQYF. DNA of the CDR3: TGTGCCAGCAGCTTAGCGCTAGGCCAAGAGACCCAGTACTTC.